The 15 T cell receptor beta chains reported below all come from one sample, sequenced in a study of blood T cell repertoires in COVID-19. This table comes from immunoSEQ multiplex PCR, and its TCRdb copy is limited to in-frame clones, with some not included. The sample comprises hundreds of thousands of clones, about 87% of which are singletons, and less than 0.9% rests with the top ten. The sequenced sample consisted of PBMCs or T cells enriched from blood (not recorded which). These TCRs come from a man aged 45 to 65 who had been exposed to COVID-19.

This chain uses TRBV3-1 (or the pseudogene TRBV3-2) with TRBJ2-4; 9 bases fit TRBD2. Germline trimming cut 4 bases from V and 6 bases from J; bases unmatched to any gene: 1. CDR3 length equals 13 residues. Germline assignment: CDR1 LGHDT and CDR2 YNNKEL (reference sequence). The CDR3 DNA sequence: TGTGCCAGCAGCCTAGCGGGAGCAAACATTCAGTACTTC. It codes for CASSLAGANIQYF.

The J gene is TRBJ2-3, the V gene TRBV11-2; 8 nucleotides agree with TRBD2. Trimming took 1 base from V and 2 from J; bases not matched to a gene: 5. CDR3 length: 16 amino acids. Germline CDR1 SGHAT, CDR2 FQNNGV. CDR3 sequence reads: CASSLGTSGYTDTQYF. The CDR3, as DNA: TGTGCCAGCAGCTTAGGAACTAGCGGATACACAGATACGCAGTATTTT.

On this clone: Other DNA sequences of this sample code for an identical CDR3. The chain employs TRBV11-2 and TRBJ2-7; a possible D gene is TRBD2 (5 bases). Germline V gene data show CDR1 as SGHAT and CDR2 as FQNNGV. CDR3 length equals 13 residues. V lost 1 base, J lost 2 bases, and 6 bases lay in between. In DNA, the CDR3 is TGTGCCAGCAGCTTAGCGGGGACCTACGAGCAGTACGTC. Its protein is CASSLAGTYEQYV.

The chain has TRBV2 and TRBJ1-1, with unresolved D. Germline-derived CDR1 and CDR2 are SNHLY and FYNNEI. This CDR3 comprises 14 residues. Trimming pared 6 bases from V and 3 bases from J, leaving 14 bases between. The CDR3 sequence is CASSLGGAHTEAFF. CDR3 sequence (DNA): TGTGCCAGCAGCTTAGGAGGAGCGCACACTGAAGCTTTCTTT.

This chain connects TRBV11-2 to TRBJ2-5; TRBD1 aligns across 8 bases. Germline assignment: CDR1 SGHAT and CDR2 FQNNGV. The V segment lost 5 bases and the J segment 5 bases; nucleotides outside the gene matches: 7. This CDR3 comprises 14 residues. The CDR3 DNA sequence: TGTGCCAGCAGCCGGGACAGGATAATGGAGACCCAGTACTTC. Translation gives CASSRDRIMETQYF.

In this sample, this clone turned up once. The V and J genes are TRBV28 and TRBJ1-2; D is uncertain. CDR3 size: 12 residues. With 2 bases removed from V and 5 bases from J, the gap between germline ends came to 6 bases. Germline-derived CDR1 and CDR2 are MDHEN and SYDVKM. The CDR3 coding sequence is TGTGCCAGCAGTTTAAATGAGTATGGCTACACCTTC. Translating it yields CASSLNEYGYTF.

The V gene is TRBV18, the J gene TRBJ1-5; TRBD1 matches at 7 bases. V shed 4 bases, J shed 0 bases, and the junction held 9 bases outside the gene matches. CDR3 length: 17 amino acids. Germline V lookup: CDR1 KGHSH, CDR2 LQKENI. The CDR3 region has the DNA TGTGCCAGCTCACGACTCTATACAGGGGATAGCAATCAGCCCCAGCATTTT. This gives the protein CASSRLYTGDSNQPQHF.

This chain uses TRBV19 with TRBJ2-2; 7 positions match TRBD1. There are 15 residues in the CDR3. V lost 5 bases, J lost 6 bases, and 9 bases stayed unmatched. Per germline, CDR1 LNHDA and CDR2 SQIVND (reference sequence). This CDR3 is CASSGEGQLPGELFF. The CDR3 nucleotides read TGTGCCAGTAGTGGAGAGGGACAGCTCCCCGGGGAGCTGTTTTTT.

The rearrangement links TRBV6-5 to TRBJ1-4; TRBD1 is a possible D gene (5 bases). This CDR3 has 14 amino acids. CDR1 is MNHEY, CDR2 SVGAGI, per germline. V was pared by 6 bases and J by 4 bases, with 12 bases between. CDR3 region: CASSLDSRNEKLFF. The CDR3 DNA follows: TGTGCCAGCAGCCTCGACAGTCGTAATGAAAAACTGTTTTTT.

The chain combines TRBV28 with TRBJ2-1, with D unclear. This CDR3 is 12 amino acids long. Trimming shortened V by 1 base and J by 7 bases, and 5 bases separated the two germline ends. Germline CDR1 MDHEN, CDR2 SYDVKM. The CDR3 region has the DNA TGTGCCAGCAGTTTATTCCGGAATGAGCAGTTCTTC. It specifies CASSLFRNEQFF.

This chain joins TRBV28 and TRBJ2-5; 12 bases match TRBD2. Germline loops: CDR1 MDHEN, CDR2 SYDVKM. The trim removed 8 bases at V and 5 bases at J, leaving 12 bases unmatched. The CDR3 covers 16 residues. The DNA of the CDR3 is TGTGCCAGCCTCAAGTCGACTAGCGGGAGTAGGGAGACCCAGTACTTC. It translates to CASLKSTSGSRETQYF.

This chain joins TRBV27 and TRBJ2-7; D is ambiguous. The CDR3 has 13 residues. V shed 5 bases and J shed 5 bases, with 13 bases lying between them. Germline lookup yields CDR1 MNHEY and CDR2 SMNVEV (reference sequence). DNA of the CDR3: TGTGCCAGCAGTCCCCATATACTCAACGAGCAGTACTTC. Translated: CASSPHILNEQYF.

Regarding this clone: Germline is not matched at one junction end, which may reflect a read error. This sequence joins TRBV7-7 and TRBJ2-5, with 8 bases lining up with TRBD1. The CDR3 covers 15 residues. Germline values: CDR1 SSHAT, CDR2 FNYEAQ (reference sequence). The CDR3 bases are TGTGCTAGCAGCTTAAGTCCAGGGGGCTATGAGACCCAGTACTTC. Encoded protein: CASSLSPGGYETQYF.

This clone was detected only a few times. Here the CDR3 DNA reads TGTGCCAGCAGGTCCCGGGCCTACGAGCAGTACTTC. It specifies CASRSRAYEQYF. The J gene is TRBJ2-7, the V gene TRBV12-3 or TRBV12-4, with D unclear. This CDR3 contains 12 residues. V was shortened by 6 bases and J by 2 bases, with 8 bases between the two germline ends.

The genes are TRBV4-2 and TRBJ1-5, with D unclear. CDR1 and CDR2 (germline): LGHNA, YNFKEQ. The germline V and J ends were trimmed by 0 bases and 5 bases, with 11 bases remaining between them. The CDR3 sequence is 15 residues long. The CDR3 protein is CASSQEDSPYQPQHF. The CDR3 DNA follows: TGTGCCAGCAGCCAAGAAGACTCTCCCTATCAGCCCCAGCATTTT.